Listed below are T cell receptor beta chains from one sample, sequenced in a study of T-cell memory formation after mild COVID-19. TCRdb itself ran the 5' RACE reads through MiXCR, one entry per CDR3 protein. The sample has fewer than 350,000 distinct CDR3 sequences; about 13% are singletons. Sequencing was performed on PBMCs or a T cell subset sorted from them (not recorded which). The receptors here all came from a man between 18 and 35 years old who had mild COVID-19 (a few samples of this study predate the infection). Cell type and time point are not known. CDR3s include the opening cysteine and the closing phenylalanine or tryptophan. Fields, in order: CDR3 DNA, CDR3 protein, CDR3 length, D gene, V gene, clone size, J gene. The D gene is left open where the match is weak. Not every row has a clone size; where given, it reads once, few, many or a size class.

CDR3nt: TGTGCCAGCAGGGGGAAGCGGGGGAGCTGGGAGACCCAGTACTTC
CDR3aa: CASRGKRGSWETQYF
len: 15
d_gene: TRBD2
v_gene: TRBV12-3/TRBV12-4
abundance: many
j_gene: TRBJ2-5

CDR3nt: TGTGCCAGCAGTCCCGAGAGAGAGCAGTACTTC
CDR3aa: CASSPEREQYF
len: 11
d_gene: -
v_gene: TRBV12-3/TRBV12-4
abundance: few
j_gene: TRBJ2-7

CDR3nt: TGTGCCACCAGCGATTACCCGGCCGGATCACCCCTCCACTTT
CDR3aa: CATSDYPAGSPLHF
len: 14
d_gene: -
v_gene: TRBV24-1
abundance: few
j_gene: TRBJ1-6

CDR3nt: TGTGCCAGCAGCTCTTTGTGGACAAACAATGAGCAGTTCTTC
CDR3aa: CASSSLWTNNEQFF
len: 14
d_gene: -
v_gene: TRBV11-2
abundance: few
j_gene: TRBJ2-1

CDR3nt: TGTGCCATCAGGGACAGCGCGAACACTGAAGCTTTCTTT
CDR3aa: CAIRDSANTEAFF
len: 13
d_gene: TRBD1
v_gene: TRBV28
abundance: -
j_gene: TRBJ1-1

CDR3nt: TGTGCCTGGAGTCCCCCAGTGTCCTCCCGGGAGACCCAGTACTTC
CDR3aa: CAWSPPVSSRETQYF
len: 15
d_gene: -
v_gene: TRBV30
abundance: -
j_gene: TRBJ2-5

CDR3nt: TGCGCCAGCAGCTTTGGACAGCAGAGCTCCTACGAGCAGTACTTC
CDR3aa: CASSFGQQSSYEQYF
len: 15
d_gene: -
v_gene: TRBV5-1
abundance: -
j_gene: TRBJ2-7

CDR3nt: TGTGCCAGCAGCTTAGTAGGGTTTGGAAACACCATATATTTT
CDR3aa: CASSLVGFGNTIYF
len: 14
d_gene: -
v_gene: TRBV11-2
abundance: -
j_gene: TRBJ1-3

CDR3nt: TGTGCCACCAGCAGAGATCTTTCTAGCGGGGGCGACAATGAGCAGTTCTTC
CDR3aa: CATSRDLSSGGDNEQFF
len: 17
d_gene: TRBD2
v_gene: TRBV15
abundance: -
j_gene: TRBJ2-1

CDR3nt: TGCAGTGCTCTCGGACTAGCGGGGCACAATGAGCAGTTCTTC
CDR3aa: CSALGLAGHNEQFF
len: 14
d_gene: TRBD2
v_gene: TRBV20-1
abundance: few
j_gene: TRBJ2-1

CDR3nt: TGTGCCAGCAGCGATGACAGTCCGTGGAATGAGCAGTTCTTC
CDR3aa: CASSDDSPWNEQFF
len: 14
d_gene: -
v_gene: TRBV7-9
abundance: -
j_gene: TRBJ2-1

CDR3nt: TGTGCCAGCAGCCCATCGACTAGCGGGGGAGTTCAGACCCAGTACTTC
CDR3aa: CASSPSTSGGVQTQYF
len: 16
d_gene: TRBD2
v_gene: TRBV7-2
abundance: many
j_gene: TRBJ2-5

CDR3nt: TGTGCCAGCGGGACTAGCGGGGGAGATACGCAGTATTTT
CDR3aa: CASGTSGGDTQYF
len: 13
d_gene: TRBD2
v_gene: TRBV6-2/TRBV6-3
abundance: -
j_gene: TRBJ2-3

CDR3nt: TGTGCCAGCAGCTCCGGGAGGGGGGTCCGCTACACCTTC
CDR3aa: CASSSGRGVRYTF
len: 13
d_gene: -
v_gene: TRBV7-9
abundance: -
j_gene: TRBJ1-2

CDR3nt: TGTGCCAGCGCCATGGGAGGGGCCGGGGAGCTGTTTTTT
CDR3aa: CASAMGGAGELFF
len: 13
d_gene: TRBD2
v_gene: TRBV25-1
abundance: -
j_gene: TRBJ2-2

CDR3nt: TGTGCCAGCAGCTTAGTGGCACTTTCACCCCTCCACTTT
CDR3aa: CASSLVALSPLHF
len: 13
d_gene: -
v_gene: TRBV7-9
abundance: few
j_gene: TRBJ1-6

CDR3nt: TGCGCCAGCAGCCGGGACACTGGATATGGCTACACCTTC
CDR3aa: CASSRDTGYGYTF
len: 13
d_gene: -
v_gene: TRBV5-1
abundance: -
j_gene: TRBJ1-2

CDR3nt: TGTGCCAGCAGGCCAGGGCGGGCGGTCTACGAGCAGTACTTC
CDR3aa: CASRPGRAVYEQYF
len: 14
d_gene: -
v_gene: TRBV6-5
abundance: many
j_gene: TRBJ2-7

CDR3nt: TGTGCCAGCAGCCAAGTAACTAGCGGGGGGGGTAATGAGCAGTTCTTC
CDR3aa: CASSQVTSGGGNEQFF
len: 16
d_gene: TRBD2
v_gene: TRBV4-2
abundance: few
j_gene: TRBJ2-1

CDR3nt: TGTGCCAGCAGTTGGAGGGGAGAGACCCAGTACTTC
CDR3aa: CASSWRGETQYF
len: 12
d_gene: -
v_gene: TRBV12-3/TRBV12-4
abundance: few
j_gene: TRBJ2-5

CDR3nt: TGTGCCAGCAGTTTGTCCGGATCCTATAATTCACCCCTCCACTTT
CDR3aa: CASSLSGSYNSPLHF
len: 15
d_gene: -
v_gene: TRBV12-3/TRBV12-4
abundance: many
j_gene: TRBJ1-6

CDR3nt: TGTGCCAGCAGCTTCGACAGACAGAACACTGAAGCTTTCTTT
CDR3aa: CASSFDRQNTEAFF
len: 14
d_gene: -
v_gene: TRBV7-2
abundance: few
j_gene: TRBJ1-1

CDR3nt: TGTGCCAGCAGCTGGGCGGGACAGGGGAATGGCTACACCTTC
CDR3aa: CASSWAGQGNGYTF
len: 14
d_gene: TRBD1
v_gene: TRBV7-2
abundance: many
j_gene: TRBJ1-2